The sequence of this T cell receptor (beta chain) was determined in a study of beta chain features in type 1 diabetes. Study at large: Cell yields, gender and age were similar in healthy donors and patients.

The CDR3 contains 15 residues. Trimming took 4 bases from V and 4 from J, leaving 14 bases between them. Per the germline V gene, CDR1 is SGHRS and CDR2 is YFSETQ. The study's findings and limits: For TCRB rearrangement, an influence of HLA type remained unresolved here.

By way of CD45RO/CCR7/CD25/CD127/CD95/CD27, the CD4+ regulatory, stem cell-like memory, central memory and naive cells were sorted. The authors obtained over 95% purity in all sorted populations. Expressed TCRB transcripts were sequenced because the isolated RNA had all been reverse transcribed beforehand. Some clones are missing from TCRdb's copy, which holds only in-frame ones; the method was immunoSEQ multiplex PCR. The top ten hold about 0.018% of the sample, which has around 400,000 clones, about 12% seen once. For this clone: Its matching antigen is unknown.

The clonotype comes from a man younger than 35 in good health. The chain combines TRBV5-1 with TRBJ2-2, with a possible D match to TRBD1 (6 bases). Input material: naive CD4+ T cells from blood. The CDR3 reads CASSPSTGLTGELFF. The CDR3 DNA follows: TGCGCCAGCAGCCCAAGCACAGGGCTCACCGGGGAGCTGTTTTTT.